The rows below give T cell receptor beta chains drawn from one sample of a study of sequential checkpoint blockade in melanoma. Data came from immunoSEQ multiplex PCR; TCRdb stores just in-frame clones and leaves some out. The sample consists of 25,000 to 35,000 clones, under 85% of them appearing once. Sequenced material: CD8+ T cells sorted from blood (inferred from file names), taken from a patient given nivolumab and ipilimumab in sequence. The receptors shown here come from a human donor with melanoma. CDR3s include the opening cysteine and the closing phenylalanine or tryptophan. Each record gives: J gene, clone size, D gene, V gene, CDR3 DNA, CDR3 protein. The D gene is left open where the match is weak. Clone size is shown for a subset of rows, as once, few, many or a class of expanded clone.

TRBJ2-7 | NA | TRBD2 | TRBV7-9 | TGTGCCAGCAGCCCGGGGGGAGCGGGGGGGCCGTTCGAGCAGTACTTC | CASSPGGAGGPFEQYF
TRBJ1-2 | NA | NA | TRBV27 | TGTGCCAGCAGTTTTGGGCAGGGTGAGGGCTACACCTTC | CASSFGQGEGYTF
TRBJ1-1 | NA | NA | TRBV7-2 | TGTGCCAGCAGCTTAAATAGGGGCACTGAAGCTTTCTTT | CASSLNRGTEAFF
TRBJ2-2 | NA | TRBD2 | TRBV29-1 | TGCAGCGTTGGAGGGACTAGCGGAAACACCGGGGAGCTGTTTTTT | CSVGGTSGNTGELFF
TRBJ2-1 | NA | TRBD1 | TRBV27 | TGTGCCAGCAGTTTATCGACAGGGTACTACAATGAGCAGTTCTTC | CASSLSTGYYNEQFF
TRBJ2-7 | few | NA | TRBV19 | TGTGCCAGTAGTATATTTGGAGACGAGCAGTACTTC | CASSIFGDEQYF
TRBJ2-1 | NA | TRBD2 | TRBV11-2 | TGTGCCAGCACCCATGCGGGGGGGCTAAAAGAGCAGTTCTTC | CASTHAGGLKEQFF
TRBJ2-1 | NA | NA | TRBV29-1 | TGCAGCGTTGACCGAGTGCCCAATGAGCAGTTCTTC | CSVDRVPNEQFF
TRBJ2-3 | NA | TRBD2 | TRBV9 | TGTGCCAGCAGCGTAGCTTTGGCGGGAGGGCCAGGAGATACGCAGTATTTT | CASSVALAGGPGDTQYF
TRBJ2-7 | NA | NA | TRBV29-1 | TGCAGCGTTGAAGTTCAGGCTAGGGCGGGGAACGAGCAGTACTTC | CSVEVQARAGNEQYF
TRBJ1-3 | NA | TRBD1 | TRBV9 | TGTGCCAGCAGCCCCGACAGGGGCGCTGGAAACACCATATATTTT | CASSPDRGAGNTIYF
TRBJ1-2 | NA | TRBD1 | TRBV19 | TGTGCCAGTATCCCCGGGACAGGGATTTTGGCCAACTATGGCTACACCTTC | CASIPGTGILANYGYTF
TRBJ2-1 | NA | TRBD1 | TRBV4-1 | TGCGCCAGCAGCCCCGTCGACAGGGGATCCTACAATGAGCAGTTCTTC | CASSPVDRGSYNEQFF
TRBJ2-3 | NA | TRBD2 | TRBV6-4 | TGTGCCAGCAGTGATCTGGGGGGGGAAGATACGCAGTATTTT | CASSDLGGEDTQYF
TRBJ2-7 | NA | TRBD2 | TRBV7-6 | TGTGCCAGCAGCTTCGGGGGAGGGCCATACGAGCAGTACTTC | CASSFGGGPYEQYF
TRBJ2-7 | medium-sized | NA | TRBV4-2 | TGTGCCAGCAGCCAAGCGTCGCAGGGCGGCTACGAGCAGTACTTC | CASSQASQGGYEQYF
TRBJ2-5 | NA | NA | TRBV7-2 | TGTGCCAGCAGTTCGTCCGAGACCGGGGTGACCCAGTACTTC | CASSSSETGVTQYF
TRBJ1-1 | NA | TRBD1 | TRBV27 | TGTGCCAGCAGTCCCTACCCAACTCGACAGGGCAGGACTGAAGCTTTCTTT | CASSPYPTRQGRTEAFF
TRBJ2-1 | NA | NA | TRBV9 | TGTGCCAGCAGCGTAGATAGCGGAACCTACAATGAGCAGTTCTTC | CASSVDSGTYNEQFF
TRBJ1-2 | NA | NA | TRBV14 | TGTGCCAGCAGCCGCAGGGTTGACTATGGCTACACCTTC | CASSRRVDYGYTF
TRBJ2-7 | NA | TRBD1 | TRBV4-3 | TGCGCCAGCAGCCAGAGGGCTGGGACAGGGTACTACGAGCAGTACTTC | CASSQRAGTGYYEQYF
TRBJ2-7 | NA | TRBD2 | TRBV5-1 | TGCGCCAGCAGCTTGGGGGGAGAGTATAGCGGGAGTGTCCACGAGCAGTACTTC | CASSLGGEYSGSVHEQYF
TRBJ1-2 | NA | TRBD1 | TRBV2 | TGTGCCAGCAGTGGACAGGGCAATTATGGCTACACCTTC | CASSGQGNYGYTF
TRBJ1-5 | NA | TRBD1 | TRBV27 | TGTGCCAGCAGTTTAGGGGGGGGACAGGGGTTCAATCAGCCCCAGCATTTT | CASSLGGGQGFNQPQHF